The 4 T cell receptor beta chains reported below all come from one sample, sequenced in a study of blood T cell repertoires in COVID-19. Data came from immunoSEQ multiplex PCR; TCRdb stores just in-frame clones and leaves some out. The sample holds a few hundred thousand clones, around 85% seen once. Sequenced: PBMCs or T cells enriched from blood (not recorded which). These receptor sequences come from a woman between 50 and 59 years old who had recovered from COVID-19.

The rearrangement uses TRBV19 and TRBJ1-1; D remains ambiguous. Germline CDR1 LNHDA, CDR2 SQIVND (reference sequence). Trimming took 3 bases from V and 4 from J, leaving 12 bases between them. This CDR3 is 14 amino acids long. The CDR3 sequence: CASSIQVGSTEAFF. CDR3 bases: TGTGCCAGTAGTATTCAGGTCGGGAGCACTGAAGCTTTCTTT.

The chain uses TRBV6-5 and TRBJ2-5; 9 nucleotides line up with TRBD2. Trimming cost V 2 bases and J 4 bases; bases outside gene matches: 5. Germline CDR1 is MNHEY and CDR2 is SVGAGI. The CDR3 is made up of 15 amino acids. The DNA of the CDR3 is TGTGCCAGCAGTTACCCGGCGGGAGGGGGAGAGACCCAGTACTTC. It encodes CASSYPAGGGETQYF.

This chain connects TRBV9 to TRBJ2-3; possible D gene TRBD2, 6 bases. The CDR3 is made up of 13 amino acids. The V end lost 1 base, the J end lost 4 bases, and 7 bases lay between the germline ends. The germline gives CDR1 SGDLS, CDR2 YYNGEE. The CDR3 sequence is CASSVPGADTQYF. CDR3 nucleotide sequence: TGTGCCAGCAGCGTACCGGGAGCAGATACGCAGTATTTT.

The chain couples TRBV19 to TRBJ2-7; 11 bases line up with TRBD1. The CDR3 has 16 amino acids. V shed 0 bases and J 5 bases; nucleotides not matched to a gene: 6. Per the germline V gene, CDR1 is LNHDA and CDR2 is SQIVND (reference sequence). The CDR3 DNA follows: TGTGCCAGTAGTATAGATTGGACAGGGGGCGACGACGAGCAGTACTTC. This encodes CASSIDWTGGDDEQYF.